This T cell receptor beta chain was sequenced in a study of blood T cell repertoires in COVID-19. Overall study: From the United States, Italy and Spain came samples of acute and convalescent COVID-19. PBMCs, B-cell-depleted T cells, or T cells provided the cDNA or gDNA that made up the material.

Germline assignment: CDR1 MDHEN and CDR2 SYDVKM. V was pared by 6 bases and J by 8 bases, with 16 bases between. There are 13 residues in the CDR3. Seattle's enrolled individuals joined amid active infection and were then monitored longitudinally. Per the authors' pipeline: It was from reference gene primer amplification that nucleated cell counts were estimated. Assay used: immunoSEQ multiplex PCR; TCRdb lists only in-frame clones, some missing. V, J and clone size are those of that table, while D and trimming were read from the DNA. The repertoire has a few hundred thousand clones, roughly 87% of them found once; the top ten carry 3.5% to 4%.

This TCR came from a woman aged 55-69 years with COVID-19, enrolled during active disease. The V and J genes are TRBV28 and TRBJ1-1, with D possibly matching TRBD1 (5 bases). Sequenced input: peripheral blood. The CDR3, as DNA: TGTGCCAGCAGCTCCCCCCCCGGGGGAGAAGCTTTCTTT. It translates to CASSSPPGGEAFF.